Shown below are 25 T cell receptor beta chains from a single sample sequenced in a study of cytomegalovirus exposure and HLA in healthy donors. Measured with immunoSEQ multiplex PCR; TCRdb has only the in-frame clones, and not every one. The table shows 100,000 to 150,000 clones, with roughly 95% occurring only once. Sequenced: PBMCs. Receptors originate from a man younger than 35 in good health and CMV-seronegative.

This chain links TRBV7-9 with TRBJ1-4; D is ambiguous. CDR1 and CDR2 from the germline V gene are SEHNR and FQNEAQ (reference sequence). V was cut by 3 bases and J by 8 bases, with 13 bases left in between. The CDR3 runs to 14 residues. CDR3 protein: CASSFGQEEEKLFF. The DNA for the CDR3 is TGTGCCAGCAGCTTTGGGCAGGAGGAAGAAAAACTGTTTTTT.

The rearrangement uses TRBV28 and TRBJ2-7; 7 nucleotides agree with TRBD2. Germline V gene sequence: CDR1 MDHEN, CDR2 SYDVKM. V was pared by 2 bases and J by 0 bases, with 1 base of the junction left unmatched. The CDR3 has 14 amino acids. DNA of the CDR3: TGTGCCAGCAGTTTAACTAGCGTCTCCTACGAGCAGTACTTC. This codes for CASSLTSVSYEQYF.

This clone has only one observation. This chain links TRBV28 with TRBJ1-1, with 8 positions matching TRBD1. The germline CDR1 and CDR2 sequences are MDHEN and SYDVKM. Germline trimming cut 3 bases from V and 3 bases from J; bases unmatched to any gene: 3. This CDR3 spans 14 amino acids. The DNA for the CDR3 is TGTGCCAGCAGTTTCCTGACAGGGGACACTGAAGCTTTCTTT. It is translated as CASSFLTGDTEAFF.

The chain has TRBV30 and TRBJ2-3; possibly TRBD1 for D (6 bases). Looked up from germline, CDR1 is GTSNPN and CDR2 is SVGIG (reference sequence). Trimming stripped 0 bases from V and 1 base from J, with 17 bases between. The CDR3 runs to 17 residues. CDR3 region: CAWSVALGAFGTDTQYF. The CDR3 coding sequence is TGTGCCTGGAGTGTAGCGCTGGGGGCATTTGGCACAGATACGCAGTATTTT.

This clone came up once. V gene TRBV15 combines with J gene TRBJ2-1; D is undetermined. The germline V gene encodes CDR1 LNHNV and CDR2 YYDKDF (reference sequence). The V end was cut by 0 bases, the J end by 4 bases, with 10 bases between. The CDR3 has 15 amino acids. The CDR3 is CATSRDSTSYNEQFF. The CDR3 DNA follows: TGTGCCACCAGCAGAGATTCGACTTCATACAATGAGCAGTTCTTC.

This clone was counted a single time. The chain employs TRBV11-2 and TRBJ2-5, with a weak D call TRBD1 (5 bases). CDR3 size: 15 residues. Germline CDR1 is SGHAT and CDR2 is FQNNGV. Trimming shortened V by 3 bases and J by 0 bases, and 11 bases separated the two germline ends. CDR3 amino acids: CASSLSQEYQETQYF. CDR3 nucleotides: TGTGCCAGCAGCTTGTCACAGGAGTACCAAGAGACCCAGTACTTC.

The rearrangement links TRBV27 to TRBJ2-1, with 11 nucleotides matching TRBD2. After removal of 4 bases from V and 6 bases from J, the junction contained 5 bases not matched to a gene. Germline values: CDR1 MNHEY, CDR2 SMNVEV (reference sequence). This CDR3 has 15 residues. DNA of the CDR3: TGTGCCAGCAGTTGGGGGACTAGCGGTCCCAATGAGCAGTTCTTC. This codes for CASSWGTSGPNEQFF.

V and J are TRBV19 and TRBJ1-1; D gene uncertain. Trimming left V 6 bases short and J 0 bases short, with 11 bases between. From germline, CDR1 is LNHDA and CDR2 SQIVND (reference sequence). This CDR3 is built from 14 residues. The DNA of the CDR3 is TGTGCCAGTAGCCAAATTGTAGTGAACACTGAAGCTTTCTTT. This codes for CASSQIVVNTEAFF.

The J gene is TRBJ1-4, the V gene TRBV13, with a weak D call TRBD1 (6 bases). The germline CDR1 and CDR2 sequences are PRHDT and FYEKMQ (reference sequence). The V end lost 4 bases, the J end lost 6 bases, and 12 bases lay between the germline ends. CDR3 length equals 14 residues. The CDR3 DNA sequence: TGTGCCAGCAGCTCAGGCAGGGGTGATGAAAAACTGTTTTTT. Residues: CASSSGRGDEKLFF.

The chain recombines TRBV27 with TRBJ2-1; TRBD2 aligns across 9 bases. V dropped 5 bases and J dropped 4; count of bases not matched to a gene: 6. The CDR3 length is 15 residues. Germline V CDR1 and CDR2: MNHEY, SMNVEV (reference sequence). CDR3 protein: CASSPQTSGYNEQFF. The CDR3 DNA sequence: TGTGCCAGCAGTCCTCAGACTAGCGGTTACAATGAGCAGTTCTTC.

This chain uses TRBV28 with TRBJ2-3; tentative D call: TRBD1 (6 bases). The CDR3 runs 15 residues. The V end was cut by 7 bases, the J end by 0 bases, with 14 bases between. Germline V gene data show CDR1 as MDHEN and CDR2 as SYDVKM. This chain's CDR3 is CASIPSGTSTDTQYF. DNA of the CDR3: TGTGCCAGCATCCCCAGTGGGACAAGCACAGATACGCAGTATTTT.

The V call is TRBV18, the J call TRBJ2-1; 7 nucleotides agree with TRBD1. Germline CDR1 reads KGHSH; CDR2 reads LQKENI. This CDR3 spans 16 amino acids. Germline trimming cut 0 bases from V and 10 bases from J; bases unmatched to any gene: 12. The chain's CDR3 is CASSPPETGSWGEQFF. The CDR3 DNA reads TGTGCCAGCTCACCACCGGAGACAGGGTCTTGGGGGGAGCAGTTCTTC.

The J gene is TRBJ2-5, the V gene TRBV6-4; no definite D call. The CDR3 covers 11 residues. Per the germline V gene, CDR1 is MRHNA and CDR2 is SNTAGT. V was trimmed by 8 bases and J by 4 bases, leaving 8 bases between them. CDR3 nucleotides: TGTGCCAGCCGCCCTACAGAGACCCAGTACTTC. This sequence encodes CASRPTETQYF.

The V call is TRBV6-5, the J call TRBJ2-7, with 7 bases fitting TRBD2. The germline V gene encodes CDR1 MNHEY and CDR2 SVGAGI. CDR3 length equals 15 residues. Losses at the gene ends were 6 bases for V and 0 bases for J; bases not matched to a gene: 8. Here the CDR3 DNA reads TGTGCCAGCAGGCGGCTAGCGGCGAGCTCCTACGAGCAGTACTTC. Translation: CASRRLAASSYEQYF.

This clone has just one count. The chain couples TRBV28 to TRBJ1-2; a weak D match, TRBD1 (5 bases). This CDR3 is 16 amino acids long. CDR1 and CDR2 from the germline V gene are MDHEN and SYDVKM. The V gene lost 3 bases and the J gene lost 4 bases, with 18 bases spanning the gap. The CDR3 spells CASSFRFVGQIYGYTF. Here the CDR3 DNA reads TGTGCCAGCAGTTTTCGGTTTGTCGGACAAATCTATGGCTACACCTTC.

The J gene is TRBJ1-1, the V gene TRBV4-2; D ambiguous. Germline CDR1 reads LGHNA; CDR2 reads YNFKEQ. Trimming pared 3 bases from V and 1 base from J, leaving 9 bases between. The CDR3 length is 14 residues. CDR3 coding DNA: TGTGCCAGCAGCCACTCTCTAGCGAACACTGAAGCTTTCTTT. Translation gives CASSHSLANTEAFF.

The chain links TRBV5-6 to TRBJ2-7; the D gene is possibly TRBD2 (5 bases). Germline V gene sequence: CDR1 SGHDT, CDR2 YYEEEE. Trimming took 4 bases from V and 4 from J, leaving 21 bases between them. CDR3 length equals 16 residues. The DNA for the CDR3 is TGTGCCAGCAGCGTGGACTCGCTGAGGAGTACGTACGAGCAGTACTTC. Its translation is CASSVDSLRSTYEQYF.

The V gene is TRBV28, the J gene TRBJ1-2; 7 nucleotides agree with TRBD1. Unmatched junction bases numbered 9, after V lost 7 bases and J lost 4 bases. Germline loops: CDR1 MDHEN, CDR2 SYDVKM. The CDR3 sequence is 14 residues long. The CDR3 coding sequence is TGTGCCAGCAACCGAGGGGGCGGAGGCTATGGCTACACCTTC. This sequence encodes CASNRGGGGYGYTF.

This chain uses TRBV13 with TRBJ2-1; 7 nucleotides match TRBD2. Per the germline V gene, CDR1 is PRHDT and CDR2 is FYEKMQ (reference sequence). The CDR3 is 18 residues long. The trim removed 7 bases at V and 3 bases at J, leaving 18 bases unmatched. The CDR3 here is CASTRELARGRDYNEQFF. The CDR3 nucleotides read TGTGCCAGCACCCGAGAGCTGGCCCGCGGGAGAGACTACAATGAGCAGTTCTTC. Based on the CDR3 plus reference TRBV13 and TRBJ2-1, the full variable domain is AAGVIQSPRHLIKEKRETATLKCYPIPRHDTVYWYQQGPGQDPQFLISFYEKMQSDKGSIPDRFSAQQFSDYHSELNMSSLELGDSALYFCASTRELARGRDYNEQFFGPGTRLTVL.

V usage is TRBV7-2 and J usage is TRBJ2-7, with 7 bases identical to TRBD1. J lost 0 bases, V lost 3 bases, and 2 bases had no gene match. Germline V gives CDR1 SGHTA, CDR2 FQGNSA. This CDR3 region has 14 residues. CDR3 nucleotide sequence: TGTGCCAGCAGCTTGACAGGGCCCTCCTACGAGCAGTACTTC. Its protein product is CASSLTGPSYEQYF.

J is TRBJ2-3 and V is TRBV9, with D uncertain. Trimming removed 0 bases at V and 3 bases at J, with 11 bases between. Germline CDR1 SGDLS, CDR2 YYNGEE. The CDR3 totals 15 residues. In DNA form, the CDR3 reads TGTGCCAGCAGCGTAGTAAATAGAATGACAGATACGCAGTATTTT. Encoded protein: CASSVVNRMTDTQYF.

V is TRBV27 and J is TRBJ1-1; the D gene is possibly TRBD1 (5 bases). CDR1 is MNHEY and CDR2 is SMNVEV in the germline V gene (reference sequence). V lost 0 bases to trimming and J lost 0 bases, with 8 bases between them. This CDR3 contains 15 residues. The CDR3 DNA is TGTGCCAGCAGTTTATCGGGGGGAATGAACACTGAAGCTTTCTTT. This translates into CASSLSGGMNTEAFF.

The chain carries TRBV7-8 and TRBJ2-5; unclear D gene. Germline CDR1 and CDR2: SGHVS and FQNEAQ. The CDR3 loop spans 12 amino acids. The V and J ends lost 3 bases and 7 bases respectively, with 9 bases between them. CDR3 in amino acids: CASSLIGGTQYF. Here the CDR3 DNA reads TGTGCCAGCAGCTTGATCGGCGGGACCCAGTACTTC.

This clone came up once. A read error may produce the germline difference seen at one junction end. The CDR3 nucleotides are TGTGCCAGCAGTTTATCGCCATCCTCCTATCGCTACACCTTC. Translation gives CASSLSPSSYRYTF. V gene TRBV27 combines with J gene TRBJ1-2; no reliable D call. Germline loops: CDR1 MNHEY, CDR2 SMNVEV (reference sequence). This CDR3 region has 14 residues.

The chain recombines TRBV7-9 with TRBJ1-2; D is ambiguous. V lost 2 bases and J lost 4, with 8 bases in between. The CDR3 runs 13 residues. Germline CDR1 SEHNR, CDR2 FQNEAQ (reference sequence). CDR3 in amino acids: CASSLLQTYGYTF. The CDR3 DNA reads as TGTGCCAGCAGCTTATTACAGACCTATGGCTACACCTTC. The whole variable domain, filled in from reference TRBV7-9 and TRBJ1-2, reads DTGVSQNPRHKITKRGQNVTFRCDPISEHNRLYWYRQTLGQGPEFLTYFQNEAQLEKSRLLSDRFSAERPKGSFSTLEIQRTEQGDSAMYLCASSLLQTYGYTFGSGTRLTVV.